The text below deals with one T cell receptor beta chain. Antigen unknown. The data were obtained in a study of T cell responses to AZD1222 COVID-19 vaccine. Study-wide background: Second-dose intervals of approximately 4 or approximately 12 weeks were pooled. Study-level points and caveats: No repertoire was sampled before or during the peak T cell response, only after it. Possibly, clonal diversity was underestimated; donors were largely white British and included more females. As reported, nearly half of all spike-specific TCRs target variant regions that are unmutated.

Clones were read by immunoSEQ multiplex PCR, and TCRdb kept only the in-frame ones, dropping some. The profile covers 120,000 to 150,000 clones, with 70% to 90% appearing a single time and about 5% taken by the ten largest. V was clipped by 5 bases and J by 3 bases; unmatched bases: 3. CDR1 is SGHAT, CDR2 FQDESV, per germline (reference sequence). This CDR3 has 14 amino acids. Sequenced here: peripheral blood, sampled on day 0 of AZD1222 vaccination. This receptor was identified in an adult in good health. The J gene is TRBJ2-7, the V gene TRBV11-1; TRBD2 aligns across 11 bases. The CDR3 loop is CASSPTSGNYEQYF. The CDR3 DNA reads as TGTGCCAGCAGCCCGACTAGCGGGAACTACGAGCAGTACTTC. Combining the CDR3 with reference TRBV11-1 and TRBJ2-7 gives the whole variable domain EAEVAQSPRYKITEKSQAVAFWCDPISGHATLYWYRQILGQGPELLVQFQDESVVDDSQLPKDRFSAERLKGVDSTLKIQPAELGDSAMYLCASSPTSGNYEQYFGPGTRLTVT.